This T cell receptor beta chain comes out of a study of T cells in Graves' hyperthyroidism and ophthalmopathy. Study observations and caveats: Ophthalmopathy was distinguished from stable hyperthyroidism by 13 V-J signatures. Ophthalmopathy got predicted by the model a median 6.5 months before its onset.

Lactation, pregnancy, other autoimmune disease or uncontrolled infection excluded patients. Amplified TCR beta CDR3 regions came from RNA transcripts. Primed by the HTBI set, a first-round RT-PCR was run on the TCR CDR3. Via MiXCR, TCRdb re-called the multiplex PCR reads, giving one row per CDR3 protein. This sample has roughly 570,000 distinct CDR3 sequences, with just over 45% found just once. The length of the CDR3 is 16 residues. Unmatched junction bases numbered 7, after V lost 0 bases and J lost 0 bases. Germline V CDR1 and CDR2: DFQATT, SNEGSKA (reference sequence). Points on this clonotype: Antigen specificity is unknown. This may stem from a read error, because a much larger clone lies one nucleotide away.

The sample taken for sequencing was peripheral blood or thyroid tissue (not recorded which). V usage is TRBV20-1 and J usage is TRBJ1-1, with 7 bases aligning to TRBD1. The clonotype comes from a young woman with Graves' hyperthyroidism. The CDR3 protein is CSARDRTGGMNTEAFF. CDR3 nucleotides: TGCAGTGCTAGAGACCGGACAGGCGGGATGAACACTGAAGCTTTCTTT.